This TCR beta chain was found in a study of blood T cell repertoires in COVID-19. This CDR3 contains 15 residues. V dropped 6 bases and J dropped 9; count of bases not matched to a gene: 12. From germline, CDR1 is MDHEN and CDR2 SYDVKM. TCRdb's copy holds only in-frame clones and misses some; the assay was immunoSEQ multiplex PCR. Counted here are 200,000 to 250,000 clones, just under 85% occurring once; the ten biggest clones make up approximately 8.1%. Sequenced sample: peripheral blood. The chain has TRBV28 and TRBJ2-1; 9 bases fit TRBD2. The sequence was collected from a woman aged 45-65 years with active or convalescent COVID-19. CDR3 nucleotides: TGTGCCAGCAGGCCTCAGCCGGGACTAGCCTTTGAGCAGTTCTTC. Encoded protein: CASRPQPGLAFEQFF.